This record covers a single T cell receptor (beta chain). Its target is not known. The data stem from a study of OX40 agonist ivuxolimab in advanced cancers. General study results and limits: Among T cells, CD8+ cells averaged more expanded clones than CD4+ cells. Researchers did not determine the expanded peripheral T cells' antigen specificity. Both blood CD4+ and CD8+ T cells showed clonal growth by week 6 at 0.1 to 3.0 mg/kg.

Germline V gene sequence: CDR1 SGDLS, CDR2 YYNGEE. Trimming pared 4 bases from V and 14 bases from J, leaving 16 bases between. The CDR3 length is 12 residues. The sampling schedule covered blood at baseline, cycle 4 day 1, and cycle 7 day 1. TCRdb keeps only in-frame clones here, not all; method: immunoSEQ multiplex PCR. This repertoire shows around 34,000 clones, approximately 89% found once; its top ten account for more than 30%. The sample consisted of CD4+ or CD8+ T cells sorted from blood, taken in a trial of the OX40 agonist ivuxolimab. The clonotype originates from an adult with an advanced solid tumor such as melanoma, head and neck, liver or kidney cancer. The chain recombines TRBV9 with TRBJ2-1; D is unclear. The CDR3: CASSPRRQDEFF. CDR3 sequence (DNA): TGTGCCAGCAGCCCCCGGAGACAAGATGAGTTCTTC.